This is a list of T cell receptor beta chains from one sample in a study of post-analysis software for immune sequencing data. TCRdb reprocessed the PCR reads via MiXCR and lists one record per CDR3 protein. The sample consists of almost 700,000 distinct CDR3 sequences, 59% of them appearing once. The sample was blood. All receptors derive from a girl aged 2 to 10 with multiple sclerosis. Both conserved end residues are part of each CDR3. The order of the fields is clone size, V gene, J gene, D gene, CDR3 DNA, CDR3 protein. A D gene is named only where the DNA matches it firmly. Clone sizes are given selectively: once, few, many, or a class where the clone is expanded.

clone size: .; V gene: TRBV6-1; J gene: TRBJ2-1; D gene: TRBD2; CDR3 DNA: TGTGCCAGCAGTGTAACTAGCGGGAGTCCCTACAATGAGCAGTTCTTC; CDR3 protein: CASSVTSGSPYNEQFF
clone size: .; V gene: TRBV20-1; J gene: TRBJ1-5; D gene: TRBD1; CDR3 DNA: TGCAGTGCTAGGACAGGGGGGTATAGCAATCAGCCCCAGCATTTT; CDR3 protein: CSARTGGYSNQPQHF
clone size: .; V gene: TRBV6-6; J gene: TRBJ2-7; D gene: TRBD2; CDR3 DNA: TGTGCCAGCAGTTACGAGGCGGGGGGAGAGCAGTACTTC; CDR3 protein: CASSYEAGGEQYF
clone size: .; V gene: TRBV5-1; J gene: TRBJ1-4; D gene: TRBD1; CDR3 DNA: TGCGCCAGCAGCCGGACAGGCAGCGAAAACCGTAATGAAAAACTGTTTTTT; CDR3 protein: CASSRTGSENRNEKLFF
clone size: once; V gene: TRBV7-3; J gene: TRBJ2-2; D gene: .; CDR3 DNA: TGTGCCAGCAGCGGAGTCGGCGGGGAGCTGTTTTTT; CDR3 protein: CASSGVGGELFF
clone size: .; V gene: TRBV29-1; J gene: TRBJ2-5; D gene: TRBD2; CDR3 DNA: TGCAGCGTTGAACTAGCGGCGGAGCAAGAGACCCAGTACTTC; CDR3 protein: CSVELAAEQETQYF
clone size: few; V gene: TRBV6-6; J gene: TRBJ2-7; D gene: .; CDR3 DNA: TGTGCCAGCAGTATCCAGGGCGAGGACCAGTACTTC; CDR3 protein: CASSIQGEDQYF
clone size: few; V gene: TRBV9; J gene: TRBJ2-7; D gene: TRBD1; CDR3 DNA: TGTGCCAGCAGCGACGGGACAGGGGGCGACGAGCAGTACTTC; CDR3 protein: CASSDGTGGDEQYF
clone size: .; V gene: TRBV7-6; J gene: TRBJ2-5; D gene: TRBD1; CDR3 DNA: TGTGCCAGCAGCTTAGTGCAGGGGGCTTTGTGGGAGCAGTACTTC; CDR3 protein: CASSLVQGALWEQYF
clone size: .; V gene: TRBV5-6; J gene: TRBJ2-1; D gene: .; CDR3 DNA: TGTGCCAGCAGTTTTGAGTTCACCTCCTACAATGAGCAGTTCTTC; CDR3 protein: CASSFEFTSYNEQFF
clone size: .; V gene: TRBV4-1; J gene: TRBJ2-3; D gene: .; CDR3 DNA: TGCGCCAGCAGCCCTGGGACGCGGGCGACAGGCACAGATACGCAGTATTTT; CDR3 protein: CASSPGTRATGTDTQYF
clone size: .; V gene: TRBV20-1; J gene: TRBJ2-3; D gene: TRBD1; CDR3 DNA: TGCAGTGCGGATCCGGGACAGGTGCCAGATACGCAGTATTTT; CDR3 protein: CSADPGQVPDTQYF
clone size: .; V gene: TRBV5-6; J gene: TRBJ2-5; D gene: TRBD1; CDR3 DNA: TGTGCCAGCACGGGACAGGGAGTGGAGACCCAGTACTTC; CDR3 protein: CASTGQGVETQYF
clone size: few; V gene: TRBV6-5; J gene: TRBJ2-3; D gene: .; CDR3 DNA: TGTGCCAGCAGACTATCACATACGCAGTATTTT; CDR3 protein: CASRLSHTQYF
clone size: .; V gene: TRBV7-2; J gene: TRBJ2-5; D gene: .; CDR3 DNA: TGTGCCAGCAGCCCCCTTAGCCGGTACAACCAAGAGACCCAGTACTTC; CDR3 protein: CASSPLSRYNQETQYF
clone size: .; V gene: TRBV2; J gene: TRBJ2-5; D gene: .; CDR3 DNA: TGTGCCAGCAGGGTTGGGACGGTCCAAGAGACCCAGTACTTC; CDR3 protein: CASRVGTVQETQYF
clone size: .; V gene: TRBV7-2; J gene: TRBJ1-6; D gene: .; CDR3 DNA: TGTGCCAGCAGCTTCACTTTTCGGACAGCCATTAATTCACCCCTCCACTTT; CDR3 protein: CASSFTFRTAINSPLHF
clone size: few; V gene: TRBV6-2/TRBV6-3; J gene: TRBJ2-1; D gene: .; CDR3 DNA: TGTGCCAGCAGGAGGTTCCAAGCGGACTCCTACAATGAGCAGTTCTTC; CDR3 protein: CASRRFQADSYNEQFF
clone size: .; V gene: TRBV3-1; J gene: TRBJ2-5; D gene: .; CDR3 DNA: TGTGCCAGCAGCCAGGGCCACACTGAAGAGACCCAGTACTTC; CDR3 protein: CASSQGHTEETQYF
clone size: .; V gene: TRBV29-1; J gene: TRBJ2-1; D gene: .; CDR3 DNA: TGCAGCGTTGAATCCCGCAATGAGCAGTTCTTC; CDR3 protein: CSVESRNEQFF
clone size: .; V gene: TRBV5-5; J gene: TRBJ2-1; D gene: .; CDR3 DNA: TGTGCCAGCAGCTTGTTGATGTTGGGGGGCCAATACGCCTACAATGAGCAGTTCTTC; CDR3 protein: CASSLLMLGGQYAYNEQFF
clone size: .; V gene: TRBV7-2; J gene: TRBJ2-5; D gene: TRBD1; CDR3 DNA: TGTGCCAGCAGCTTAGGATGGGGACAGATGGGAGAGCAGTACTTC; CDR3 protein: CASSLGWGQMGEQYF
clone size: .; V gene: TRBV27; J gene: TRBJ2-7; D gene: TRBD1; CDR3 DNA: TGTGCCAGCAGGCCCTCGGGACAGGAGGGCGAGCAGTACTTC; CDR3 protein: CASRPSGQEGEQYF
clone size: .; V gene: TRBV28; J gene: TRBJ1-2; D gene: .; CDR3 DNA: TGTGCCAGCAGTTGGGAGACGGGCGCCCCAGTGAGGGGCTACACCTTC; CDR3 protein: CASSWETGAPVRGYTF
clone size: .; V gene: TRBV10-3; J gene: TRBJ2-1; D gene: TRBD1; CDR3 DNA: TGTGCCATCAGGAGGGCGACCGACAGGGGCCCCTACAATGAGCAGTTCTTC; CDR3 protein: CAIRRATDRGPYNEQFF
clone size: .; V gene: TRBV5-1; J gene: TRBJ2-7; D gene: .; CDR3 DNA: TGCGCCAGCAGCCCTGGGGCTAGCAGGTCCTACGAGCAGTACTTC; CDR3 protein: CASSPGASRSYEQYF
clone size: .; V gene: TRBV29-1; J gene: TRBJ2-3; D gene: .; CDR3 DNA: TGCAGCGTTGCCTCACCGTCCACAGATACGCAGTATTTT; CDR3 protein: CSVASPSTDTQYF
clone size: .; V gene: TRBV12-3/TRBV12-4; J gene: TRBJ2-1; D gene: .; CDR3 DNA: TGTGCCAGCAGTTTACATCTGGCTAGCGACCCCTCCTACAATGAGCAGTTCTTC; CDR3 protein: CASSLHLASDPSYNEQFF
clone size: .; V gene: TRBV20-1; J gene: TRBJ2-1; D gene: .; CDR3 DNA: TGCAGTGCTAGAGCCCTGGGACTGGCTCCCAATGAGCAGTTCTTC; CDR3 protein: CSARALGLAPNEQFF
clone size: .; V gene: TRBV6-2/TRBV6-3; J gene: TRBJ2-5; D gene: TRBD1; CDR3 DNA: TGTGCCAGCAGTCACGACAGGGTCCTAAAGGAGACCCAGTACTTC; CDR3 protein: CASSHDRVLKETQYF
clone size: .; V gene: TRBV10-3; J gene: TRBJ1-1; D gene: TRBD1; CDR3 DNA: TGTGCCATCAGCGACGGGACAGTTAACACTGAAGCTTTCTTT; CDR3 protein: CAISDGTVNTEAFF
clone size: few; V gene: TRBV5-5; J gene: TRBJ2-5; D gene: .; CDR3 DNA: TGTGCCAGCAGCTTCGAAGCGAGCCAAGAGACCCAGTACTTC; CDR3 protein: CASSFEASQETQYF
clone size: .; V gene: TRBV10-3; J gene: TRBJ1-4; D gene: .; CDR3 DNA: TGTGCCATCAGTGAGGCCGTAAACAGCGGAGCTAATGAAAAACTGTTTTTT; CDR3 protein: CAISEAVNSGANEKLFF
clone size: .; V gene: TRBV5-1; J gene: TRBJ2-1; D gene: TRBD2; CDR3 DNA: TGCGCCAGCAGCTTGGCCGGGACTAGTGTTCCCCCAAATGAGCAGTTCTTC; CDR3 protein: CASSLAGTSVPPNEQFF
clone size: .; V gene: TRBV29-1; J gene: TRBJ1-2; D gene: .; CDR3 DNA: TGCAGCGGCAGGGTTGGCTATGGCTACACCTTC; CDR3 protein: CSGRVGYGYTF
clone size: few; V gene: TRBV5-1; J gene: TRBJ2-4; D gene: .; CDR3 DNA: TGCGCCAGCAGCGTTCAGGGTCAAGTTGAAAACATTCAGTACTTC; CDR3 protein: CASSVQGQVENIQYF
clone size: .; V gene: TRBV6-2/TRBV6-3; J gene: TRBJ2-1; D gene: TRBD2; CDR3 DNA: TGTGCCAGCAGTCGGTCGGGGGACGGGAGGGAACACAATGAGCAGTTCTTC; CDR3 protein: CASSRSGDGREHNEQFF
clone size: .; V gene: TRBV20-1; J gene: TRBJ2-7; D gene: .; CDR3 DNA: TGCAGTGCTAGGTTGACCAGCCGAGAGCAGTACTTC; CDR3 protein: CSARLTSREQYF
clone size: .; V gene: TRBV20-1; J gene: TRBJ2-1; D gene: .; CDR3 DNA: TGCAGTGCTAGAGACGCTTGGCGACCGACGCATGAGCAGTTCTTC; CDR3 protein: CSARDAWRPTHEQFF
clone size: .; V gene: TRBV21-1; J gene: TRBJ1-2; D gene: .; CDR3 DNA: TGTGCCAGCAGCAAGGAAGGCCGGAGGTGCTATGGCTACACCTTC; CDR3 protein: CASSKEGRRCYGYTF
clone size: .; V gene: TRBV7-2; J gene: TRBJ2-7; D gene: .; CDR3 DNA: TGTGCCAGCAGCTTCCTTGGTGGGAGGACCACCTACGAGCAGTACTTC; CDR3 protein: CASSFLGGRTTYEQYF
clone size: .; V gene: TRBV7-2; J gene: TRBJ2-3; D gene: TRBD2; CDR3 DNA: TGTGCCAGCGGGGGGGGGTTAGGAGATACGCAGTATTTT; CDR3 protein: CASGGGLGDTQYF
clone size: few; V gene: TRBV29-1; J gene: TRBJ2-1; D gene: .; CDR3 DNA: TGCAGCGTTGGATCGGACTATGAGCAGTTCTTC; CDR3 protein: CSVGSDYEQFF
clone size: few; V gene: TRBV4-1; J gene: TRBJ2-7; D gene: .; CDR3 DNA: TGCGCCAGCAGCCAGCCAGGGGACTCCTCCTACGAGCAGTACTTC; CDR3 protein: CASSQPGDSSYEQYF
clone size: .; V gene: TRBV20-1; J gene: TRBJ2-5; D gene: TRBD2; CDR3 DNA: TGCAGTGCTCTTCCTACCGGGACTAGCGGGAGGCTTAGTCAAGAGACCCAGTACTTC; CDR3 protein: CSALPTGTSGRLSQETQYF
clone size: .; V gene: TRBV6-2/TRBV6-3; J gene: TRBJ2-6; D gene: .; CDR3 DNA: TGTGCCAGCAGTAGGAGGCGGGACACGAACTCTGGGGCCAACGTCCTGACTTTC; CDR3 protein: CASSRRRDTNSGANVLTF